The rows below give T cell receptor beta chains drawn from one sample of a study of CD8 T cells in Susac syndrome. MiXCR, applied by TCRdb to the immunoSEQ multiplex PCR reads, yields one record per CDR3 protein. The sample has over 80,000 distinct CDR3 sequences; roughly 93% are singletons. Sequenced material: CD8+ T cells from PBMCs. These TCRs come from a human donor in good health. The CDR3 runs from the conserved cysteine through the conserved F or W. A D gene is named only where the DNA matches it firmly. Clone size is stated in some rows and not others, as once, few, many or a class when expanded.

cdr3_aa,cdr3_nt,d_call,j_call,clone_size,cdr3_length,v_call
CASSSRLVYEQYF,TGTGCCAGCAGTTCCCGACTAGTCTACGAGCAGTACTTC,.,TRBJ2-7,once,13,TRBV6-1
CASSSSSGGSYEQYF,TGTGCCAGCAGCTCCAGTAGCGGGGGTTCCTACGAGCAGTACTTC,TRBD2,TRBJ2-7,.,15,TRBV13
CASSQDPTGGISEAFF,TGTGCCAGCAGCCAAGACCCGACAGGGGGAATATCTGAAGCTTTCTTT,TRBD1,TRBJ1-1,.,16,TRBV3-1
CASSQLATNEKLFF,TGTGCCAGCAGCCAACTTGCAACTAATGAAAAACTGTTTTTT,.,TRBJ1-4,.,14,TRBV3-1
CASRPTSEHNEQFF,TGTGCCAGCAGACCGACTAGCGAACACAATGAGCAGTTCTTC,TRBD2,TRBJ2-1,.,14,TRBV7-9
CASSLGPEGNEKLFF,TGTGCCAGCAGCTTAGGACCCGAAGGGAATGAAAAACTGTTTTTT,.,TRBJ1-4,once,15,TRBV7-9
CASSGQGAFGGELFF,TGTGCCAGCAGCGGACAGGGGGCATTCGGCGGGGAGCTGTTTTTT,TRBD1,TRBJ2-2,.,15,TRBV7-6
CASSLAGQGYYEQYF,TGTGCCAGCAGCTTAGCAGGACAGGGCTACTACGAGCAGTACTTC,TRBD1,TRBJ2-7,.,15,TRBV7-9
CASSQAPINQPQHF,TGCGCCAGCAGCCAAGCTCCGATCAATCAGCCCCAGCATTTT,.,TRBJ1-5,.,14,TRBV4-1
CASSLTGTGSSEQYF,TGTGCCAGCAGCCTAACCGGGACAGGCTCCTCCGAGCAGTACTTC,TRBD1,TRBJ2-7,.,15,TRBV7-3
CSVEGQGVTKEQFF,TGCAGCGTGGAAGGACAGGGGGTTACGAAGGAGCAGTTCTTC,TRBD1,TRBJ2-1,.,14,TRBV29-1
CSVDRTEISNYGYTF,TGCAGCGTTGACCGGACGGAAATTTCTAACTATGGCTACACCTTC,.,TRBJ1-2,.,15,TRBV29-1
CASSFPRQENTGELFF,TGCGCCAGCAGCTTCCCGAGACAGGAAAACACCGGGGAGCTGTTTTTT,.,TRBJ2-2,.,16,TRBV5-1
CSATWTAYEQYF,TGCAGTGCTACTTGGACAGCCTACGAGCAGTACTTC,.,TRBJ2-7,.,12,TRBV20-1
CASSLARGARETQYF,TGTGCCAGCAGCTTAGCGCGGGGGGCGCGAGAGACCCAGTACTTC,TRBD2,TRBJ2-5,.,15,TRBV11-1
CASSVGVGATGELFF,TGTGCCAGCAGCGTAGGGGTGGGGGCCACCGGGGAGCTGTTTTTT,.,TRBJ2-2,.,15,TRBV9
CASSFFGGGPYEQYF,TGCGCCAGCAGCTTTTTTGGGGGAGGCCCCTACGAGCAGTACTTC,.,TRBJ2-7,.,15,TRBV5-1
CSVEDPGRGFPYEQYF,TGCAGCGTTGAAGATCCCGGCAGGGGGTTCCCCTACGAGCAGTACTTC,TRBD1,TRBJ2-7,few,16,TRBV29-1
CASSSQGRKQTQYF,TGTGCCAGCAGCTCACAGGGGCGGAAGCAGACCCAGTACTTC,TRBD1,TRBJ2-5,.,14,TRBV11-2
CASSQDNRGEQYF,TGTGCCAGCAGCCAAGACAACCGCGGGGAGCAGTACTTC,.,TRBJ2-7,.,13,TRBV14
CASSPQGSSYYEQYF,TGTGCCAGCAGCCCACAGGGATCCTCCTACTACGAGCAGTACTTC,.,TRBJ2-7,.,15,TRBV7-9
CASRPTGDGYTF,TGTGCCAGCAGACCGACAGGGGATGGCTACACCTTC,TRBD1,TRBJ1-2,.,12,TRBV6-5
CATVAGGYQETQYF,TGTGCCACCGTGGCAGGGGGTTATCAAGAGACCCAGTACTTC,TRBD1,TRBJ2-5,.,14,TRBV10-3
CASSIALESYEQYF,TGTGCCAGTAGTATAGCGCTTGAATCCTACGAGCAGTACTTC,.,TRBJ2-7,.,14,TRBV19
CASSFGESRADTQYF,TGCGCCAGCAGCTTTGGCGAGTCCCGGGCGGATACGCAGTATTTT,.,TRBJ2-3,.,15,TRBV5-1
CASSLASVSLDGYTF,TGTGCCAGCAGCTTAGCGTCCGTCAGCTTGGATGGCTACACCTTC,.,TRBJ1-2,.,15,TRBV7-9
CAISDQGQGANEQFF,TGTGCCATCAGTGATCAAGGACAGGGGGCGAATGAGCAGTTCTTC,TRBD1,TRBJ2-1,.,15,TRBV10-3
CASSLGPRPHF,TGTGCCAGCAGCTTGGGGCCGCGCCCCCACTTT,.,TRBJ1-6,.,11,TRBV5-8
CASSLGTGARTEAFF,TGTGCCAGCAGCTTGGGGACAGGGGCGCGCACTGAAGCTTTCTTT,TRBD1,TRBJ1-1,once,15,TRBV5-6
CATSRDAEGLKDTQYF,TGTGCCACCAGCAGAGATGCGGAAGGGCTCAAAGATACGCAGTATTTT,.,TRBJ2-3,.,16,TRBV15
CASLATWGETQYF,TGTGCCAGCCTAGCGACCTGGGGGGAGACCCAGTACTTC,.,TRBJ2-5,once,13,TRBV2
CATSRDRVGSGNEQFF,TGTGCCACCAGCAGAGATAGGGTGGGGAGTGGGAATGAGCAGTTCTTC,.,TRBJ2-1,.,16,TRBV15
CASSKRTTLTTDTQYF,TGTGCCAGCAGTAAAAGAACGACACTCACCACAGATACGCAGTATTTT,.,TRBJ2-3,.,16,TRBV12-3/TRBV12-4
CASSQELNEKLFF,TGCGCCAGCAGCCAAGAACTTAATGAAAAACTGTTTTTT,.,TRBJ1-4,.,13,TRBV4-1
CAISEPGTGERETQYF,TGTGCCATCAGTGAGCCTGGGACAGGGGAACGAGAGACCCAGTACTTC,TRBD1,TRBJ2-5,.,16,TRBV10-3
CASSSFDRFYEQYF,TGTGCCAGCAGTTCCTTCGACAGATTCTACGAGCAGTACTTC,.,TRBJ2-7,once,14,TRBV12-3/TRBV12-4
CASRDTGRSPYEQYF,TGTGCCAGCAGGGATACGGGACGAAGTCCCTACGAGCAGTACTTC,.,TRBJ2-7,.,15,TRBV5-6
CASTRQTGTFGETQYF,TGCGCCAGCACCAGACAAACGGGGACCTTTGGAGAGACCCAGTACTTC,.,TRBJ2-5,.,16,TRBV5-1
CASSHQQGHVETQYF,TGTGCCAGCAGCCACCAACAGGGACACGTGGAGACCCAGTACTTC,.,TRBJ2-5,.,15,TRBV25-1
CSVDSLSYGYTF,TGCAGCGTCGACAGTTTATCCTATGGCTACACCTTC,.,TRBJ1-2,.,12,TRBV29-1
CASSSKRLTFF,TGTGCCAGCAGTTCCAAGCGACTAACTTTCTTT,.,TRBJ1-1,.,11,TRBV6-5
CAINGQGTFYGYTF,TGTGCCATCAACGGACAGGGGACATTCTATGGCTACACCTTC,.,TRBJ1-2,.,14,TRBV21-1
CASSIAGIPGEQYF,TGTGCCAGTAGTATAGCAGGGATTCCGGGCGAGCAGTACTTC,.,TRBJ2-7,once,14,TRBV19
CASTLTGVTGETQYF,TGTGCCAGCACCCTGACAGGGGTCACCGGAGAGACCCAGTACTTC,TRBD1,TRBJ2-5,.,15,TRBV12-3/TRBV12-4
CASTPYTEAFF,TGCGCCAGCACACCGTACACTGAAGCTTTCTTT,.,TRBJ1-1,.,11,TRBV23-1
CASSLERGWVGGYTF,TGCGCCAGCAGCTTGGAGCGGGGCTGGGTGGGCGGCTACACCTTC,.,TRBJ1-2,.,15,TRBV5-1